This TCR beta chain was retrieved from a study of shared clonotypes between healthy human individuals. The split of CD4+ cells yielded CD45RA+ naive and CD45RA-negative memory subsets. In replicate PCRs of sorted subsets, 150 to 200 ng DNA, tens of thousands of T cell genomes, was used. Sequenced by immunoSEQ multiplex PCR; TCRdb stores in-frame clones only, minus some. The table has approximately 2.3 million clones, 90% to 95% seen once. From germline, CDR1 is SGHRS and CDR2 YFSETQ. The CDR3 is 15 amino acids. The V gene lost 5 bases and the J gene lost 5 bases, with 18 bases spanning the gap. The clonotype was recovered from a man between 18 and 29 years old in good health. Some clones in this sample may be carry-over from other donors' samples. Sequenced: naive CD4+ T cells from PBMCs. Stated subset: CD45RA+ positively selected. The V gene is TRBV5-1, the J gene TRBJ2-3; perhaps TRBD2 as D (6 bases). The CDR3 spells CASRPDVAGRDTQYF. The DNA for the CDR3 is TGCGCCAGCAGGCCGGACGTCGCGGGGAGAGATACGCAGTATTTT.